This T cell receptor (beta chain) was captured in a study of response to subunit inactivated influenza vaccine. Study-level points and caveats: Authors suggested each seasonal influenza vaccination recruits few new T cells.

TCRdb used MiXCR to reprocess the RT-PCR reads, holding one entry per CDR3 protein. The top ten hold 8.5% to 14% of the sample, which has almost 600,000 distinct CDR3 sequences, about 14% seen once. Trimming pared 5 bases from V and 3 bases from J, leaving 19 bases between. The germline V gene has CDR1 MDHEN and CDR2 SYDVKM. The CDR3 extends over 16 amino acids. Turning to this clonotype: Antigen: not known.

The rearrangement links TRBV28 to TRBJ1-1; D unclear. Material: PBMCs from blood, obtained 12 days after vaccination. This TCR came from a man aged 50 or older who received an inactivated influenza vaccine. CDR3 bases: TGTGCCAGCAGTCCGACGGCAAACGTCGGGGACACTGAAGCTTTCTTT. Its translation is CASSPTANVGDTEAFF.